The T cell receptor (beta chain) under discussion was sequenced for a study of shared T cell receptors in the human thymus. The CDR3 runs to 18 residues. The trim removed 0 bases at V and 4 bases at J, leaving 11 bases unmatched. Germline loops: CDR1 LGHNA, CDR2 YSLEER. TCRdb's copy holds only in-frame clones and misses some; the assay was immunoSEQ multiplex PCR. The sample contains approximately 660,000 clones, more than 75% of which appear only once. The data also belong to a second study, concerning human thymus T cells. That investigation notes: Healthy Finnish infants undergoing corrective surgery for congenital heart defects were the donors. Resected material from corrective heart surgery provided the thymus tissue analysed. It looked as if thymic and blood repertoires used V and J genes in a biased way. The related literature has documented a marked overlap of thymic repertoires among unrelated individuals.

The chain employs TRBV4-3 and TRBJ2-2, with TRBD2 matching over 7 bases. The receptor was isolated from a boy younger than two with a congenital heart defect. Sequencing was carried out using thymocytes. Here the CDR3 DNA reads TGCGCCAGCAGCCAAGATCTGGCGGGAGAAATGAGCACCGGGGAGCTGTTTTTT. Amino acids: CASSQDLAGEMSTGELFF.